This is a list of T cell receptor beta chains from one sample in a study of cytomegalovirus exposure and HLA in healthy donors. Profiled with immunoSEQ multiplex PCR; TCRdb holds only in-frame clones, not every one. This table holds 20,000 to 25,000 clones. Sequencing was carried out using PBMCs. Receptor source: a male donor in good health and CMV-seropositive. CDR3s include the opening cysteine and the closing phenylalanine or tryptophan. The order of the fields is J gene, V gene, clone size, D gene, CDR3 protein, CDR3 DNA. A D gene is named only where the DNA matches it firmly. Only part of the rows carry a size: once, few, many, or a class if the clone is expanded.

TRBJ1-5,TRBV19,.,.,CASSIGLRGNQHQHF,TGTGCCAGTAGTATAGGTCTAAGGGGCAATCAGCACCAGCATTTT
TRBJ2-1,TRBV29-1,.,TRBD2,CSGTSGVYNEQFF,TGCAGCGGTACTAGCGGGGTCTACAATGAGCAGTTCTTC
TRBJ2-7,TRBV2,.,.,CASSAGAYEQYF,TGTGCCAGCAGTGCCGGTGCCTACGAGCAGTACTTC
TRBJ2-6,TRBV4-1,.,TRBD1,CASSSGTALSGANVLTF,TGCGCCAGCAGCTCCGGGACAGCCCTCTCTGGGGCCAACGTCCTGACTTTC
TRBJ2-5,TRBV27,.,TRBD2,CASSLSVAGGPPGETQYF,TGTGCCAGCAGTTTATCGGTAGCGGGAGGCCCACCGGGAGAGACCCAGTACTTC
TRBJ2-2,TRBV29-1,.,TRBD1,CSARQGSDTGELFF,TGCAGCGCTCGACAGGGTTCGGACACCGGGGAGCTGTTTTTT
TRBJ1-1,TRBV5-1,.,.,CASRLYRENTEAFF,TGCGCCAGCAGACTCTACAGGGAGAACACTGAAGCTTTCTTT
TRBJ2-7,TRBV29-1,.,TRBD1,CSARGQRSYEQYF,TGCAGCGCTAGGGGACAGCGCTCCTACGAGCAGTACTTC
TRBJ2-5,TRBV18,.,.,CASSSETQYF,TGTGCCAGCTCCTCGGAGACCCAGTACTTC
TRBJ2-7,TRBV14,.,.,CASSPPGTAVYEYF,TGTGCCAGCAGCCCGCCCGGGACTGCAGTCTACGAGTACTTC
TRBJ1-1,TRBV6-1,.,TRBD1,CASSNRGIEAFF,TGTGCCAGCAGTAACAGGGGGATCGAAGCTTTCTTT
TRBJ2-2,TRBV7-9,.,.,CALLRVNTGELFF,TGTGCCCTGTTGAGGGTGAACACCGGGGAGCTGTTTTTT
TRBJ1-1,TRBV30,.,.,CAWSVSGTSNTEAFF,TGTGCCTGGAGTGTATCAGGGACATCGAACACTGAAGCTTTCTTT
TRBJ2-2,TRBV9,.,.,CASNPLGGAGELFF,TGTGCCAGCAACCCCCTAGGCGGGGCCGGGGAGCTGTTTTTT
TRBJ1-1,TRBV27,.,.,CASSSPGDRTEAFF,TGTGCCAGCAGTTCCCCAGGGGATAGGACTGAAGCTTTCTTT
TRBJ1-1,TRBV27,.,.,CASSDERQPGGTEAFF,TGTGCCAGCAGTGATGAACGACAGCCCGGCGGCACTGAAGCTTTCTTT
TRBJ2-7,TRBV19,.,.,CASSIVPDYEQYF,TGTGCCAGTAGTATTGTTCCAGACTACGAGCAGTACTTC
TRBJ2-6,TRBV4-2,medium-sized,.,CASSQDRGTGANVLTF,TGTGCCAGCAGCCAAGATCGGGGGACTGGGGCCAACGTCCTGACTTTC
TRBJ1-1,TRBV5-1,.,TRBD1,CASSFGQGNTEAFF,TGCGCCAGCAGCTTCGGACAGGGGAACACTGAAGCTTTCTTT
TRBJ1-1,TRBV7-3,.,.,CASSLGAGGRYTEAFF,TGTGCCAGCAGCTTAGGAGCGGGAGGACGATACACTGAAGCTTTCTTT
TRBJ1-5,TRBV5-1,.,.,CASSLVSDQPQHF,TGCGCCAGCAGCTTGGTGAGTGATCAGCCCCAGCATTTT
TRBJ2-1,TRBV6-1,.,.,CASRALNEQFF,TGTGCCAGCAGAGCTCTGAATGAGCAGTTCTTC
TRBJ2-7,TRBV11-1,.,.,CASSSPGDEQYF,TGTGCCAGCAGCTCCCCCGGTGACGAGCAGTACTTC
TRBJ1-2,TRBV7-6,.,TRBD1,CASSPPGQGKGYTF,TGTGCCAGCAGCCCGCCGGGACAGGGGAAGGGCTACACCTTC